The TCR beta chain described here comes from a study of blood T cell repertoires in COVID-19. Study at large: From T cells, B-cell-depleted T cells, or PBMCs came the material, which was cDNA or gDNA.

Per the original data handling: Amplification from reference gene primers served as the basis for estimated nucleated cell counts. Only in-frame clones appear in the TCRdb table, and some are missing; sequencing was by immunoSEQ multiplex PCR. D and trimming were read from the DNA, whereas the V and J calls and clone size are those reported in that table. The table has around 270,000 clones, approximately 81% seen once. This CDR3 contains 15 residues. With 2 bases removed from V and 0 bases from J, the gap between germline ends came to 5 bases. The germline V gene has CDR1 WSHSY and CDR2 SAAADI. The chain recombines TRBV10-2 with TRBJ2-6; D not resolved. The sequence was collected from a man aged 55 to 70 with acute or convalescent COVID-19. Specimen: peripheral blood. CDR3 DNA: TGCGCCAGCAGTGAGGGCAGCTCTGGGGCCAACGTCCTGACTTTC. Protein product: CASSEGSSGANVLTF.